Here is one TCR beta chain with its context. What it binds is unknown. The time point here: blood 4 weeks post-SBRT, at nephrectomy. Specified treatment: 15 Gy SBRT to primary tumor, nephrectomy 4 weeks later. The tumor was a clear cell renal cell carcinoma. Produced via immunoSEQ multiplex PCR; TCRdb's table is partial and in-frame only. This table has around 29,000 clones, approximately 81% appearing once. This record comes from a study of radiation and T cells in renal cell carcinoma. Study results and caveats: In blood, top tumor clones expanded by 2 weeks, shrinking by 4.

CDR3 length: 14 amino acids. V lost 1 base, J lost 2 bases, and 8 bases lay in between. Germline V CDR1 and CDR2: LGHNA, YSLEER. The rearrangement uses TRBV4-3 and TRBJ1-2, with a tentative D call TRBD1 (5 bases). The TCR comes from a man aged 55-75 years with renal cell carcinoma. This material consisted of blood, taken from a patient whose treatment included radiotherapy and nephrectomy. The CDR3 sequence is CASSQGKGNYGYTF. The CDR3 DNA sequence: TGCGCCAGCAGCCAAGGCAAGGGGAACTATGGCTACACCTTC.